This TCR beta chain was sequenced in a study of CXCR3-negative and CXCR3-positive naive CD8 T cells (dated by TCRdb to about 2019). Background on the whole study: In total, roughly 140 million TRB reads were obtained, which works out to roughly 1.5 +/- 0.3 million reads per library. The diversity and physicochemical repertoire analyses included 11 donors pooled from two independent experiments. For the TRBV-TRBJ cluster analysis, the naive subsets came from 5 donors, while the memory cells came from 3 donors.

On this clonotype: Its antigen is still unknown.

The paper's findings and limits, for the study overall: Because CXCR3 expression was partially decreased after cryopreservation, freshly isolated PBMCs were used for most assays. Surface CD5, linked to self-reactivity in mice, was comparable between naive subsets; TCR interaction strength was therefore also inferred from TRB CDR3 physicochemical properties. Both naive subsets had comparably high repertoire diversity, while memory CD8+ T cells had much lower repertoire diversity. Naive CXCR3-negative and CXCR3-positive cells from the same donor showed similar TRBV-TRBJ usage, whereas memory cells showed distinct patterns.

For every CD8+ T cell subset, about 300,000 cells were flow-sorted straight into RLT lysis buffer, and each subset was sorted in triplicate. Peripheral blood mononuclear cells were isolated from buffy coats using standard density gradient centrifugation. Total RNA was extracted from sorted cells with an RNeasy Mini Kit. TCRdb names NextSeq 550 as the instrument used. The Human TCR Profiling Kit (MiLaboratory) was used to make UMI-labeled 5' RACE TRB cDNA libraries. The full amount of extracted RNA was used for cDNA synthesis, and the full amount of resulting cDNA was used for PCR amplification. Libraries were prepared in parallel using an identical number of PCR cycles. In the original analysis: About 50,000 +/- 9,200 unique UMI-labeled TRB cDNA molecules per library were extracted with MIGEC and MiXCR, with at least two reads per UMI required. An average of roughly 40,000 +/- 10,000 functional in-frame TRB CDR3 nucleotide clonotypes without stop codons was found per library. After each sample was downsampled to 5000 UMI-labeled TRB molecules, VDJtools was used to calculate diversity metrics such as normalized Shannon-Wiener and Chao1. VDJtools was used to calculate clonotype-size-weighted physicochemical properties of the central five CDR3 residues, namely interaction energy, strength, volume and Kidera factor 4. TCRdb reprocessed the reads and assigns one entry to each CDR3 protein sequence, leaving out DNA. The V and J calls and clone size come from TCRdb's table, not from the authors' own analysis. The table for this sample shows approximately 60,000 distinct CDR3 sequences. The ten largest clones capture around 22% of the sample.

The sample taken for sequencing was memory CD8+ T cells from blood. In light of the paper, this sample's cell subset or site label describes: conventional CD8+ memory T cells (TMEM), sorted as controls. The TCR was taken from a human donor in good health. Some clones in this sample may be carry-over from other donors' samples.

CDR3 region: CASSSPGSYEQYF. Rearrangement joined TRBV6-2 or TRBV6-3 to TRBJ2-7; TCRdb returns TRBD1, unconfirmable since there is no DNA. The CDR1 and CDR2 encoded by the germline V gene are MNHEY and SVGEGT. From the cysteine through the phenylalanine, the CDR3 covers 13 amino acids. Only the protein is available.